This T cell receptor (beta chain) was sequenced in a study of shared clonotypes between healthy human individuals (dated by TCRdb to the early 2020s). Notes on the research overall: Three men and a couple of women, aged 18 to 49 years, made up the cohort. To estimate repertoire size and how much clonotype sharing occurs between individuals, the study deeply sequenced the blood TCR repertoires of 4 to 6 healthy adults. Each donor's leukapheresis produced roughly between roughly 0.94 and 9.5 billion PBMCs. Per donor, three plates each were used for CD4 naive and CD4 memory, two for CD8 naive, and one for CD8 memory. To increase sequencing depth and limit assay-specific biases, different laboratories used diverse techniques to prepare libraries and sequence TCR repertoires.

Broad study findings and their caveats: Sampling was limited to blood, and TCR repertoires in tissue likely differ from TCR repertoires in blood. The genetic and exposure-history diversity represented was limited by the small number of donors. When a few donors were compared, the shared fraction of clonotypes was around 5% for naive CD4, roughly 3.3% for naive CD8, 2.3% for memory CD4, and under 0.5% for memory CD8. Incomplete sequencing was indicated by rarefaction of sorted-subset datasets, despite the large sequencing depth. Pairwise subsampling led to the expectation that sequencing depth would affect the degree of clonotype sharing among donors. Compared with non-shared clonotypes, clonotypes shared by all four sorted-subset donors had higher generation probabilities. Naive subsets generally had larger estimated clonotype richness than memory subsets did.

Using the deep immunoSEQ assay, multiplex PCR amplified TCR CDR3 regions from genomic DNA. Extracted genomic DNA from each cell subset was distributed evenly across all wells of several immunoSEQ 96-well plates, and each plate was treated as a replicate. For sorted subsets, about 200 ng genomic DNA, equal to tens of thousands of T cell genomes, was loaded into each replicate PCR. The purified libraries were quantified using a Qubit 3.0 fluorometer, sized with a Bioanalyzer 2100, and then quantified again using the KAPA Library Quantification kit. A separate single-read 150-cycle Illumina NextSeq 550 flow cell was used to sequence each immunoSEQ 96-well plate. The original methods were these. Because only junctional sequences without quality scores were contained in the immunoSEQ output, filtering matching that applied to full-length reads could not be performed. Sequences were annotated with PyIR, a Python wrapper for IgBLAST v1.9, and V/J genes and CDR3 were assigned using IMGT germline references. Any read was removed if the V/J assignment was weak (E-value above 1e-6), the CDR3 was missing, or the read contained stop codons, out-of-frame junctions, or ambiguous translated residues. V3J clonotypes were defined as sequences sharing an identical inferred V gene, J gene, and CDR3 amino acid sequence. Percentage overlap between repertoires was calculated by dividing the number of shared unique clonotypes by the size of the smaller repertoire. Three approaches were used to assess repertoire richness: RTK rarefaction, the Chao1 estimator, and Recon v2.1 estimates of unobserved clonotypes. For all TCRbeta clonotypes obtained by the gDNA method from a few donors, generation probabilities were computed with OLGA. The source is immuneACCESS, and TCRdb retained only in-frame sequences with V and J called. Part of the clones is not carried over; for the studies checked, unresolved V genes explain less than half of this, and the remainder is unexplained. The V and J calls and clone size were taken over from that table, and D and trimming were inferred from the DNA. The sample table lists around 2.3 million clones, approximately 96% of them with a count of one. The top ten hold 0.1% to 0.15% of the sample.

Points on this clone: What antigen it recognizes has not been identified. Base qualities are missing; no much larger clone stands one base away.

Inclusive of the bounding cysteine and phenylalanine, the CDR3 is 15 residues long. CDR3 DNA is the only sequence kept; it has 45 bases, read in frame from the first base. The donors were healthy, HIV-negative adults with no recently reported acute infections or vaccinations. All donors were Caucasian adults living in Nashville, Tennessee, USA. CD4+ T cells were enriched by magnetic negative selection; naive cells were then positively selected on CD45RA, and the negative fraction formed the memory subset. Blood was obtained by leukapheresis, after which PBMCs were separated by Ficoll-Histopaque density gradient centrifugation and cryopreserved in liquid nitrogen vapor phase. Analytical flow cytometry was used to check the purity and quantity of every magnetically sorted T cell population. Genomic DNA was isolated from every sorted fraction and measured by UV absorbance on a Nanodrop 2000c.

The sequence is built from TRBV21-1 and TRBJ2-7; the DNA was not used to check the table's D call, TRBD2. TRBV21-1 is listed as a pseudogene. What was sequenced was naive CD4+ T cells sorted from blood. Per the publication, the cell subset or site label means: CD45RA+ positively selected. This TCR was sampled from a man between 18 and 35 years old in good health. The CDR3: CASSKARGRESEQYF. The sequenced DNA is TGTGCCAGCAGCAAAGCGCGCGGGAGAGAGTCCGAGCAGTACTTC.